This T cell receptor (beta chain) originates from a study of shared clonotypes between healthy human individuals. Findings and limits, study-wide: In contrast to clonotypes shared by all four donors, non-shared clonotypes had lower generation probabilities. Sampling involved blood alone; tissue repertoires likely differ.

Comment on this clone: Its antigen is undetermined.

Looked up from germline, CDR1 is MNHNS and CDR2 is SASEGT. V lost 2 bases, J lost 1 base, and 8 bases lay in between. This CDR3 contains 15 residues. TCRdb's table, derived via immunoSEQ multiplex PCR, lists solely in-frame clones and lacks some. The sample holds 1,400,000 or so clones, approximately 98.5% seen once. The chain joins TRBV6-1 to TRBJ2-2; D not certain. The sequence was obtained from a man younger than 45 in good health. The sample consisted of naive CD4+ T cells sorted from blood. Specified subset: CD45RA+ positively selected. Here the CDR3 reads CASSETVRNTGELFF. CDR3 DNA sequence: TGTGCCAGCAGTGAAACGGTTAGGAACACCGGGGAGCTGTTTTTT.